The 18 T cell receptor beta chains listed next were all sequenced from one sample in a study of technical replicates of blood from a few donors. Produced via immunoSEQ multiplex PCR; TCRdb's table is partial and in-frame only. The table records about 66,000 clones, around 89% of them present only once. The source material was PBMCs. These TCRs come from a human donor in good health. Some clones in this sample may be carry-over from other donors' samples.

The chain carries TRBV7-2 and TRBJ2-1, with 8 bases identical to TRBD2. CDR3 length: 17 residues. Trimming cost V 0 bases and J 7 bases; bases outside gene matches: 11. Germline CDR1 reads SGHTA; CDR2 reads FQGNSA. The CDR3 sequence is CASSLAGGGTPWNEQFF. CDR3 DNA sequence: TGTGCCAGCAGCTTAGCAGGCGGGGGGACACCTTGGAATGAGCAGTTCTTC.

This rearrangement joins TRBV10-3 to TRBJ2-7; perhaps TRBD2 as D (6 bases). Germline V gene sequence: CDR1 ENHRY, CDR2 SYGVKD. This CDR3 has 13 amino acids. Trimming cost V 6 bases and J 3 bases, with 12 bases left between them. The CDR3 reads CAIRTGTLYEQYF. Here the CDR3 DNA reads TGTGCCATCAGAACCGGGACTCTCTACGAGCAGTACTTC.

The genes are TRBV6-5 and TRBJ1-6; D call uncertain. V lost 5 bases to trimming and J lost 5 bases, with 13 bases between them. CDR1 and CDR2 (germline): MNHEY, SVGAGI. The CDR3 runs to 15 residues. The CDR3 loop is CASSLHRVDNSPLHF. The CDR3 DNA follows: TGTGCCAGCAGTCTCCATCGGGTGGATAATTCACCCCTCCACTTT.

The chain combines TRBV4-3 with TRBJ1-6; D might be TRBD1 (5 bases). The CDR3 loop spans 15 amino acids. Trimming shortened V by 0 bases and J by 8 bases, and 11 bases separated the two germline ends. Germline assignment: CDR1 LGHNA and CDR2 YSLEER. The CDR3, as DNA: TGCGCCAGCAGCCAAGAACCCAGGGAAGATTCACCCCTCCACTTT. It translates to CASSQEPREDSPLHF.

The chain uses TRBV4-1 and TRBJ2-3; 11 bases align to TRBD1. Germline V gene sequence: CDR1 MGHRA, CDR2 YSYEKL. Trimming removed 3 bases from V and 1 base from J; junction bases left unmatched: 3. CDR3 size: 16 residues. The CDR3 sequence is CASSQGTGGGTDTQYF. DNA for the CDR3: TGCGCCAGCAGCCAGGGGACAGGGGGAGGCACAGATACGCAGTATTTT.

The genes are TRBV11-3 and TRBJ2-7; the D gene is possibly TRBD2 (6 bases). Germline V gene lookup returns CDR1 SGHNT and CDR2 YENEEA. This CDR3 is 14 amino acids long. The V end lost 5 bases, the J end lost 5 bases, and 16 bases lay between the germline ends. CDR3: CASSRSGYPHEQYF. CDR3 coding DNA: TGTGCCAGCAGCCGTAGCGGATACCCCCACGAGCAGTACTTC. Together with reference TRBV11-3 and TRBJ2-7, the CDR3 gives the full variable domain: EAGVVQSPRYKIIEKKQPVAFWCNPISGHNTLYWYLQNLGQGPELLIRYENEEAVDDSQLPKDRFSAERLKGVDSTLKIQPAELGDSAVYLCASSRSGYPHEQYFGPGTRLTVT.

The rearrangement links TRBV19 to TRBJ1-1, with D unresolved. The CDR3 spans 14 residues. The V and J ends lost 4 bases and 11 bases respectively, with 20 bases between them. Germline CDR1 is LNHDA and CDR2 is SQIVND (reference sequence). The CDR3 reads CASSTKREGVEAFF. In DNA form, the CDR3 reads TGTGCCAGTAGTACCAAGCGGGAGGGCGTTGAGGCTTTCTTT.

The chain recombines TRBV7-8 with TRBJ1-2; 8 nucleotides line up with TRBD1. The CDR3 covers 15 residues. Germline-derived CDR1 and CDR2 are SGHVS and FQNEAQ. The junction had 12 bases not matched to a gene; V was cut back by 5 bases and J by 7 bases. This CDR3 reads CASSATTGVGGGYTF. DNA of the CDR3: TGTGCCAGCAGCGCGACGACAGGGGTAGGCGGTGGCTACACCTTC.

The chain links TRBV7-9 to TRBJ2-1, with 7 bases fitting TRBD2. CDR1 SEHNR and CDR2 FQNEAQ come from the germline V gene (reference sequence). This CDR3 region has 15 residues. V shed 4 bases, J shed 8 bases, and the junction held 11 bases outside the gene matches. CDR3 nucleotide sequence: TGTGCCAGCAGCTATTGGGGCGGGAGAATAGATGAGCAGTTCTTC. It encodes CASSYWGGRIDEQFF.

This clone turned up a few times. The chain links TRBV19 to TRBJ1-2, with 9 bases identical to TRBD1. CDR1 and CDR2 from the germline V gene are LNHDA and SQIVND (reference sequence). There are 13 residues in the CDR3. With V trimmed by 3 bases and J by 9 bases, 5 bases remained unmatched. The CDR3 reads CASSMGQGRSYTF. CDR3 nucleotides: TGTGCCAGTAGTATGGGACAGGGTCGAAGCTACACCTTC.

The J gene is TRBJ2-1, the V gene TRBV5-1; 9 nucleotides align to TRBD2. V gave up 0 bases and J gave up 4 bases; unmatched junction bases: 2. CDR1 and CDR2 from the germline V gene are SGHRS and YFSETQ. The CDR3 covers 15 residues. The CDR3 DNA follows: TGCGCCAGCAGCTTGGGGCGGGGGGGGTACAATGAGCAGTTCTTC. The encoded protein is CASSLGRGGYNEQFF.

The sample holds one count of this clone. The gene calls are TRBV2 and TRBJ1-6; TRBD1 aligns across 9 bases. This CDR3 has 15 amino acids. The V gene end was trimmed by 6 bases and the J gene end by 5 bases; junction bases not matched to a gene: 5. Looked up from germline, CDR1 is SNHLY and CDR2 is FYNNEI. The CDR3 DNA sequence: TGTGCCAGCAGCCCTGACAGGGGGGATAATTCACCCCTCCACTTT. It is translated as CASSPDRGDNSPLHF.

This chain connects TRBV2 to TRBJ2-5; D gene uncertain. V lost 3 bases, J lost 4 bases, and 12 bases lay in between. CDR1 SNHLY and CDR2 FYNNEI come from the germline V gene. The CDR3 extends over 14 amino acids. CDR3 bases: TGTGCCAGCAGTGACCTTCGTGGCCGAGAGACCCAGTACTTC. Protein product: CASSDLRGRETQYF.

The gene calls are TRBV5-1 and TRBJ1-1, with 11 bases fitting TRBD1. Germline V gene data show CDR1 as SGHRS and CDR2 as YFSETQ. The length of the CDR3 is 16 residues. V shed 0 bases, J shed 1 base, and the junction held 2 bases outside the gene matches. Written as DNA, the CDR3 is TGCGCCAGCAGCTTGGAAGGGACAGGGGGGAACACTGAAGCTTTCTTT. Its translation is CASSLEGTGGNTEAFF.

The chain links TRBV9 to TRBJ1-2, with D possibly being TRBD1 (5 bases). This CDR3 has 15 residues. Germline CDR1 is SGDLS and CDR2 is YYNGEE. V gave up 6 bases and J gave up 0 bases, with 15 bases separating them. CDR3 nucleotides: TGTGCCAGCAACGCCGACAGCGCCTCTAACTATGGCTACACCTTC. It codes for CASNADSASNYGYTF.

The chain carries TRBV5-6 and TRBJ1-5; 8 bases line up with TRBD1. The V gene's germline CDR1 is SGHDT and CDR2 YYEEEE. This CDR3 is built from 16 residues. Germline trimming cut 0 bases from V and 5 bases from J; bases unmatched to any gene: 7. The CDR3 loop is CASSLGGDRHYQPQHF. The DNA for the CDR3 is TGTGCCAGCAGCTTGGGGGGGGACAGGCACTATCAGCCCCAGCATTTT.

This chain connects TRBV7-9 to TRBJ2-7, with D possibly being TRBD1 (6 bases). This CDR3 contains 16 residues. CDR1 is SEHNR and CDR2 is FQNEAQ in the germline V gene (reference sequence). Trimming shortened V by 1 base and J by 1 base, and 14 bases separated the two germline ends. The DNA for the CDR3 is TGTGCCAGCAGCTTAGATGGGACATTAAGGTCCTACGAGCAGTACTTC. It is translated as CASSLDGTLRSYEQYF.

The chain couples TRBV29-1 to TRBJ1-2; a possible D gene is TRBD1 (6 bases). This CDR3 region has 15 residues. Trimming pared 3 bases from V and 4 bases from J, leaving 18 bases between. Germline assignment: CDR1 SQVTM and CDR2 ANQGSEA. CDR3 coding DNA: TGCAGCGTTGACCCCAACACGGTCAGGGGCTATGGCTACACCTTC. Amino acid sequence: CSVDPNTVRGYGYTF.